A single sample gave rise to the 17 T cell receptor beta chains below, sequenced in a study of Graves' ophthalmopathy and Graves' hyperthyroidism. Investigators amplified TCR beta CDR3 regions from RNA transcripts. The library came from an HTBI-primed first-round RT-PCR and a second-round multiplex PCR. Each CDR3 protein gets one entry after TCRdb re-called the multiplex PCR reads with MiXCR. The data show approximately 1.2 million distinct CDR3 sequences, about 38% seen once. Material for sequencing was peripheral blood or thyroid tissue (not recorded which). The receptors were gathered from an adult man with Graves' hyperthyroidism.

This clonotype was seen many times. J is TRBJ1-4 and V is TRBV9; possibly TRBD1 for D (5 bases). CDR3 length: 16 residues. The germline V gene has CDR1 SGDLS and CDR2 YYNGEE. Trimming stripped 0 bases from V and 7 bases from J, with 16 bases between. CDR3 coding DNA: TGTGCCAGCAGCGTAGGGGGCAAAGGGAATGGTGAAAAACTGTTTTTT. It codes for CASSVGGKGNGEKLFF.

V gene TRBV11-2 combines with J gene TRBJ1-2, with TRBD1 matching over 8 bases. CDR1 and CDR2 (germline): SGHAT, FQNNGV. This CDR3 comprises 13 residues. J gave up 5 bases and V 6 bases, and 5 bases lay outside the gene matches. CDR3 sequence: CASRTDREYGYTF. CDR3 bases: TGTGCCAGCAGGACGGACAGGGAATATGGCTACACCTTC.

The genes are TRBV6-6 and TRBJ1-3; D is ambiguous. Germline V gene lookup returns CDR1 MNHNY and CDR2 SVGAGI (reference sequence). V lost 6 bases, J lost 0 bases, and 9 bases lay in between. This CDR3 comprises 14 residues. CDR3 DNA: TGTGCCAGCAGGGCACTGAGCTCTGGAAACACCATATATTTT. This gives the protein CASRALSSGNTIYF.

There are many counts of this clonotype. The chain couples TRBV29-1 to TRBJ2-2; D might be TRBD1 (5 bases). Germline CDR1 is SQVTM and CDR2 is ANQGSEA. This CDR3 is 14 amino acids long. V was trimmed by 6 bases and J by 1 base, leaving 12 bases between them. DNA of the CDR3: TGCAGCGTCCAAATGACAGTGAACACCGGGGAGCTGTTTTTT. Protein product: CSVQMTVNTGELFF.

With regard to this clonotype: Since a much larger clone is just one base distant, this may be a read error. V is TRBV12-3 or TRBV12-4 and J is TRBJ2-7; the D gene is possibly TRBD1 (5 bases). The germline V and J ends were trimmed by 6 bases and 2 bases, with 8 bases remaining between them. The CDR3 runs to 12 residues. This chain's CDR3 is CASRGDTYEQYF. The DNA for the CDR3 is TGTGCCAGCAGAGGGGATACCTACGAGCAGTACTTC.

This clonotype has at least ten counts. The chain has TRBV9 and TRBJ2-7; D may correspond to TRBD1 or TRBD2 (5 bases each). Germline-derived CDR1 and CDR2 are SGDLS and YYNGEE. CDR3 length equals 14 residues. The V end was cut by 3 bases, the J end by 1 base, with 11 bases between. The CDR3 coding sequence is TGTGCCAGCAGCGCGAGAGGGGATTCCTACGAGCAGTACTTC. This sequence encodes CASSARGDSYEQYF. Full variable domain (outside the CDR3, taken from reference TRBV9 and TRBJ2-7): DSGVTQTPKHLITATGQRVTLRCSPRSGDLSVYWYQQSLDQGLQFLIQYYNGEERAKGNILERFSAQQFPDLHSELNLSSLELGDSALYFCASSARGDSYEQYFGPGTRLTVT.

This chain links TRBV7-2 with TRBJ1-2; TRBD1 matches at 10 bases. Losses at the gene ends were 6 bases for V and 5 bases for J; bases not matched to a gene: 9. Germline CDR1 and CDR2: SGHTA and FQGNSA. The CDR3 length is 15 residues. The CDR3 is CASSYWGTGAYGYTF. The CDR3 DNA is TGTGCCAGCAGTTACTGGGGGACAGGGGCGTATGGCTACACCTTC.

This clonotype was counted many times. The chain has TRBV7-2 and TRBJ2-2; D perhaps matches TRBD1 (6 bases). This CDR3 spans 17 amino acids. V shed 1 base and J shed 3 bases, with 15 bases lying between them. The germline V gene has CDR1 SGHTA and CDR2 FQGNSA. The CDR3 region is CASSLEGPRQDTGELFF. The CDR3 region has the DNA TGTGCCAGCAGCTTAGAAGGACCCCGACAGGACACCGGGGAGCTGTTTTTT. The variable domain in full, with the rest retrieved from reference TRBV7-2 and TRBJ2-2, is GAGVSQSPSNKVTEKGKDVELRCDPISGHTALYWYRQSLGQGLEFLIYFQGNSAPDKSGLPSDRFSAERTGGSVSTLTIQRTQQEDSAVYLCASSLEGPRQDTGELFFGEGSRLTVL.

The CDR3 is CAWSAAGRGRNYGYTF. CDR3 nucleotides: TGTGCCTGGAGTGCCGCCGGTAGGGGGCGGAACTATGGCTACACCTTC. The chain has TRBV5-6 and TRBJ1-2; TRBD1 aligns across 7 bases. CDR1 SGHDT and CDR2 YYEEEE come from the germline V gene. Trimming cost V 10 bases and J 2 bases; bases outside gene matches: 17. This CDR3 region has 16 residues.

In its sample, this clonotype was seen many times. The chain couples TRBV11-2 to TRBJ1-2, with D possibly being TRBD1 (6 bases). The CDR3 runs 16 residues. The ends were cut back, 1 base at V and 6 bases at J, with 18 bases in the middle. Germline CDR1 reads SGHAT; CDR2 reads FQNNGV. CDR3 nucleotides: TGTGCCAGCAGCTTAGTCTCCACAGGGAGCGAGAATGGCTACACCTTC. This translates into CASSLVSTGSENGYTF.

The chain links TRBV25-1 to TRBJ1-6; TRBD1 is a possible D gene (5 bases). The CDR3 spans 17 residues. CDR1 MGHDK and CDR2 SYGVNS come from the germline V gene. Trimming removed 4 bases at V and 0 bases at J, with 13 bases between. CDR3 region: CASSARGFSSYNSPLHF. In DNA, the CDR3 is TGTGCCAGCAGTGCTAGGGGATTTAGCTCCTATAATTCACCCCTCCACTTT.

Comments on this clonotype: Mismatch with germline at one junction end may stem from a read error. The chain uses TRBV5-1 and TRBJ2-7; D is perhaps TRBD1 (5 bases). Germline V gene lookup returns CDR1 SGHRS and CDR2 YFSETQ. The CDR3 sequence is 15 residues long. The CDR3 sequence is CASSFTSQGIYEQYF. The CDR3 DNA is TGTGCCAGCAGCTTTACCTCCCAGGGAATCTACGAGCAGTACTTC.

Ten or more counts support this clonotype. The chain combines TRBV2 with TRBJ2-5; the D is unclear. Trimming left V 1 base short and J 5 bases short, with 8 bases between. Germline lookup yields CDR1 SNHLY and CDR2 FYNNEI. The CDR3 sequence is 13 residues long. The CDR3 DNA is TGTGCCAGCAGTGAAGTTCCTAGGGAGACCCAGTACTTC. It translates to CASSEVPRETQYF. Complete variable domain (other parts from reference TRBV2 and TRBJ2-5): EPEVTQTPSHQVTQMGQEVILRCVPISNHLYFYWYRQILGQKVEFLVSFYNNEISEKSEIFDDQFSVERPDGSNFTLKIRSTKLEDSAMYFCASSEVPRETQYFGPGTRLLVL.

This clonotype was picked up a small number of times. The chain combines TRBV3-1 with TRBJ2-6; perhaps TRBD1 as D (6 bases). Trimming cost V 5 bases and J 2 bases, with 10 bases left between them. This CDR3 region has 15 residues. CDR1 and CDR2 (germline): LGHDT, YNNKEL (reference sequence). As DNA, the CDR3 is TGTGCCAGCAGCAACGGACAGCCTGGGGCCAACGTCCTGACTTTC. This codes for CASSNGQPGANVLTF.

This clonotype was seen many times. The genes are TRBV5-1 and TRBJ2-6, with 7 nucleotides matching TRBD1. This CDR3 is built from 14 residues. CDR1 is SGHRS and CDR2 is YFSETQ in the germline V gene. V lost 9 bases, J lost 2 bases, and 5 bases stayed unmatched. The DNA for the CDR3 is TGCGCCATCCGGGACAGTGCTGGGGCCAACGTCCTGACTTTC. Amino acids: CAIRDSAGANVLTF.

This sequence joins TRBV27 and TRBJ1-2; 7 bases are shared with TRBD1. Germline CDR1 MNHEY, CDR2 SMNVEV (reference sequence). The CDR3 consists of 15 residues. Losses at the gene ends were 5 bases for V and 14 bases for J; bases not matched to a gene: 20. The CDR3 is CASSTIHRGKYGTTF. The DNA for the CDR3 is TGTGCCAGCAGTACCATCCACAGGGGAAAGTATGGCACAACCTTC.

This clonotype was recorded at least ten times. The J gene is TRBJ2-7, the V gene TRBV24-1; D is undetermined. Looked up from germline, CDR1 is KGHDR and CDR2 is SFDVKD. V was pared by 4 bases and J by 6 bases, with 9 bases between. There are 12 residues in the CDR3. The CDR3 reads CATSDEGTEQYF. In DNA form, the CDR3 reads TGTGCCACCAGTGACGAAGGAACCGAGCAGTACTTC.